This entry concerns a single T cell receptor (beta chain). Its target is not known. PBMCs, at least 6.5 million per sample, were isolated. The data stem from a study of blood T cells in healthy people across ages. General study findings and limits: Nothing was known about donor CMV status, and this possibly confounded expanded clonotype changes. Diversity estimated from one million T cells was considered an underestimate. Older individuals had lower TCR beta diversity per million T cells (the decline was roughly linear).

Combining a sample-barcoded 5' primer with a J-beta primer mix, a second PCR ran for roughly 7 to 11 cycles. TCRdb independently ran MiXCR on the 5' RACE reads; one entry per CDR3 protein. The table lists some 920,000 distinct CDR3 sequences, 51% of them singletons. Trimming removed 4 bases at V and 2 bases at J, with 9 bases between. This CDR3 has 13 residues. Germline V gives CDR1 SNHLY, CDR2 FYNNEI. The chain joins TRBV2 to TRBJ2-7, with D maybe TRBD2 (6 bases). The TCR comes from a woman aged 60-70 years in good health. The sequenced sample consisted of blood. CDR3 sequence reads: CASSVGGAYEQYF. The CDR3 DNA reads TGTGCCAGCAGTGTAGGAGGGGCCTACGAGCAGTACTTC.